A single sample is the source of the 8 T cell receptor beta chains below, sequenced in a study of T cells in Graves' hyperthyroidism and ophthalmopathy. RNA transcripts yielded amplified TCR beta CDR3 regions. In the first-round RT-PCR of the TCR CDR3, the HTBI primer set was used. TCRdb called the multiplex PCR reads again in MiXCR, with one record for every CDR3 protein. The data contain approximately 400,000 distinct CDR3 sequences, over 13% of them singletons. Sequencing input: blood. The receptor set was obtained from a man between 45 and 60 years old with Graves' ophthalmopathy.

This clonotype was observed at least ten times. This chain links TRBV27 with TRBJ2-1; TRBD2 aligns across 10 bases. CDR1 and CDR2 (germline): MNHEY, SMNVEV (reference sequence). Trimming cost V 4 bases and J 4 bases; bases outside gene matches: 7. The CDR3 has 16 residues. The DNA of the CDR3 is TGTGCCAGCAGTTCCCTCCGGACTAGCGGATACAATGAGCAGTTCTTC. This sequence encodes CASSSLRTSGYNEQFF.

In its sample, this clonotype was seen many times. The V call is TRBV9, the J call TRBJ2-7, with 7 nucleotides matching TRBD2. V shed 3 bases, J shed 3 bases, and the junction held 6 bases outside the gene matches. Per the germline V gene, CDR1 is SGDLS and CDR2 is YYNGEE. The CDR3 sequence is 14 residues long. The CDR3 DNA sequence: TGTGCCAGCAGCGCCGGGACTAAATACTACGAGCAGTACTTC. Amino acid sequence: CASSAGTKYYEQYF.

This clonotype was recorded a few times. The V gene is TRBV20-1, the J gene TRBJ2-2; D uncertain. Per the germline V gene, CDR1 is DFQATT and CDR2 is SNEGSKA (reference sequence). V was clipped by 6 bases and J by 8 bases, with 10 bases between them. CDR3 length equals 11 residues. The CDR3 sequence is CSARGPGELFF. Here the CDR3 DNA reads TGCAGTGCACGCGGTCCGGGGGAGCTGTTTTTT.

The chain couples TRBV10-3 to TRBJ2-7; 7 nucleotides line up with TRBD2. CDR3 length: 14 amino acids. V gave up 8 bases and J gave up 7 bases; unmatched junction bases: 14. Germline CDR1 ENHRY, CDR2 SYGVKD. This CDR3 reads CAIQDGGRAYEQYF. In DNA form, the CDR3 reads TGTGCCATCCAAGACGGTGGGAGGGCTTATGAGCAGTACTTC.

This clonotype was counted at least ten times. The chain employs TRBV6-1 and TRBJ1-1, with D maybe TRBD1 (6 bases). Trimming shortened V by 6 bases and J by 1 base, and 12 bases separated the two germline ends. The CDR3 contains 14 residues. CDR1 MNHNS and CDR2 SASEGT come from the germline V gene. The CDR3 loop reads CASSSGTKNTEAFF. CDR3 DNA sequence: TGTGCCAGCAGCTCCGGGACAAAGAACACTGAAGCTTTCTTT.

A few counts support this clonotype. The chain recombines TRBV2 with TRBJ2-1; 10 bases map to TRBD2. Trimming removed 2 bases from V and 6 bases from J; junction bases left unmatched: 4. The length of the CDR3 is 15 residues. CDR1 and CDR2 from the germline V gene are SNHLY and FYNNEI. The DNA for the CDR3 is TGTGCCAGCAGTGAATCCAGCGGGAGGGCCAATGAGCAGTTCTTC. Translating it yields CASSESSGRANEQFF.

The genes are TRBV5-1 and TRBJ2-5, with D hard to call. The germline CDR1 and CDR2 sequences are SGHRS and YFSETQ. V gave up 5 bases and J gave up 4 bases, with 9 bases separating them. The CDR3 covers 12 residues. The CDR3 loop is CASRSGRETQYF. CDR3 DNA: TGCGCCAGCAGATCCGGAAGAGAGACCCAGTACTTC.

This clonotype was counted many times. The V call is TRBV19, the J call TRBJ1-5; 10 positions match TRBD1. The ends lost 1 base at V and 2 bases at J; junction bases unmatched: 5. Germline lookup yields CDR1 LNHDA and CDR2 SQIVND (reference sequence). The CDR3 loop spans 17 amino acids. The CDR3 loop reads CASSIAATGGGNQPQHF. The CDR3, as DNA: TGTGCCAGTAGTATAGCCGCGACAGGGGGCGGCAATCAGCCCCAGCATTTT.